This T cell receptor (beta chain) was recovered during a study of graft-versus-host responses after intestinal transplantation. Study-wide context: Anti-thymocyte globulin served as induction for all recipients, who then took tacrolimus and steroids for about 3 years.

Study-level findings and limits: Elevated graft-versus-host to host-versus-graft clonal ratios in allografts were recorded for patients with graft-donor T cell macrochimerism. An association linked early post-transplant HvG declines with peak circulating GvH clone levels. Detection of GvH clones occurred in recipient marrow, and some had their first appearance in ileum or blood.

As concerns this clone: Its specificity is unknown.

CDR3 length: 11 amino acids. V was clipped by 3 bases and J by 4 bases, with 4 bases between them. The germline gives CDR1 SGDLS, CDR2 YYNGEE. The method was immunoSEQ multiplex PCR; TCRdb's version includes in-frame clones alone and lacks a portion of them. Among about 39,000 clones listed, about 93% were seen once. The sequenced sample was unstimulated CD8+ T cells sorted from spleen or lymph node cells, obtained before transplant. This TCR came from a human donor who was the organ donor for an intestinal transplant. This chain links TRBV9 with TRBJ1-2, with D uncertain. As DNA, the CDR3 is TGTGCCAGCAGCGGGACCTATGGCTACACCTTC. Translating gives CASSGTYGYTF.